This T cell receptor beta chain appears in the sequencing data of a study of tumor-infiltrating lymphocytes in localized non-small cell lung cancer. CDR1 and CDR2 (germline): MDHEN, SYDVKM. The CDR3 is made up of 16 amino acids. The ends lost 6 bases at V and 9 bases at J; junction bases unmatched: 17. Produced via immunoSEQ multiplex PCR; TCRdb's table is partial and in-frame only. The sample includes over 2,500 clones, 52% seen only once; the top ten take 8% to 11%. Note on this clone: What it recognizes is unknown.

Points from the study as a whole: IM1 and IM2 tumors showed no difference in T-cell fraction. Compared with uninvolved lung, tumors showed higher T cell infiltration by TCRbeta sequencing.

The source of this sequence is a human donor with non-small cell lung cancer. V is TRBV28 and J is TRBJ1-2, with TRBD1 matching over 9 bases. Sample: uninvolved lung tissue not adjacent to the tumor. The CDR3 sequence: CASSGHGTGTISSYTF. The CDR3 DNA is TGTGCCAGCAGCGGACATGGGACAGGGACAATCTCAAGCTACACCTTC.